The clone carrying this T cell receptor delta chain was seen only a few times. Its antigen remains unidentified. This entry is derived from a study of Vδ1+ human thymocytes. The template was reverse-transcribed extracted RNA. CDR3 amplicons came from multiplex PCR with pooled V-gene forward and constant-region reverse primers. TCRdb ran CATT on the multiplex PCR reads. The sample lists roughly 25,000 delta-chain clones; under 8.5% were seen once. Per germline, CDR1 TSWWSYY and CDR2 QGS. V lost 4 bases, J lost 2 bases, and 15 bases stayed unmatched. The CDR3 spans 19 residues. General study results and limits: Bulk repertoire data may be misinterpreted because of unexpected Vdelta2 sequences. Thymic delta-chain repertoires held roughly 20% Vdelta2 sequences and few Vdelta3, despite high sort purity. Many TRG clonotypes were shared between donors; TRD repertoires were essentially private. Thymic TRG and TRD repertoires appeared highly polyclonal, with Gaussian CDR3 length distributions.

The sample was Vdelta1+ gamma-delta thymocytes from the thymus. The subset: FACS-sorted CD3+ TCRalphabeta- TCRVdelta1+ TCRVdelta2- thymocytes. The TCR sequence derives from a girl younger than two who had congenital heart surgery. The gene calls are TRDV1 and TRDJ1; 11 positions match TRDD3. CDR3 nucleotides: TGTGCTCTTGGGGCCTTCTTGTCCCACTGGGGGATAGGTACCGATAAACTCATCTTT. Encoded protein: CALGAFLSHWGIGTDKLIF.